The sequence of this T cell receptor (beta chain) was determined in a study of T cells in Graves' hyperthyroidism and ophthalmopathy. The study's findings and limits: Blood also showed most of the thyroid clonotypes that were expanded above 0.001.

Researchers amplified the TCR beta CDR3 regions from RNA transcripts. Researchers ran a first-round RT-PCR on the TCR CDR3 using the HTBI primer set. Via MiXCR, TCRdb re-called the multiplex PCR reads, giving one row per CDR3 protein. The data contain under 450,000 distinct CDR3 sequences, around a sixth of them singletons. This clonotype was counted many times. Antigen unknown. An absence of ophthalmopathy progression within 18 months meant stable Graves' hyperthyroidism. The study excluded patients with uncontrolled infection, other autoimmune disease, pregnancy or lactation. Used for diagnoses were clinical symptoms, serum thyroxine and TRAb, thyroid ultrasound and orbital computed tomography. The CDR3 loop spans 13 amino acids. V was trimmed by 6 bases and J by 0 bases, leaving 7 bases between them. Germline V gene data show CDR1 as SNHLY and CDR2 as FYNNEI.

The J gene is TRBJ2-3, the V gene TRBV2; tentative D call: TRBD2 (5 bases). The sequence derives from a woman in her late teens or twenties with Graves' hyperthyroidism. Sequencing was carried out using blood. CDR3 sequence reads: CASSRESTDTQYF. The DNA for the CDR3 is TGTGCCAGCAGCCGGGAAAGCACAGATACGCAGTATTTT.